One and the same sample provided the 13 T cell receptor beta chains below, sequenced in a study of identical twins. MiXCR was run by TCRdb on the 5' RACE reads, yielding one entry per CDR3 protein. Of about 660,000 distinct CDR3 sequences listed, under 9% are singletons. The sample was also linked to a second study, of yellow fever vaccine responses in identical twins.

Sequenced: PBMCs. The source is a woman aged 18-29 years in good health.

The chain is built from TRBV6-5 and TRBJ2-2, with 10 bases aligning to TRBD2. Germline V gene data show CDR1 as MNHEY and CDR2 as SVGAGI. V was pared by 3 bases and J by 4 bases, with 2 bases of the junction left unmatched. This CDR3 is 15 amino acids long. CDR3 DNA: TGTGCCAGCAGTTATCTAGCGGGAGTCACCGGGGAGCTGTTTTTT. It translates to CASSYLAGVTGELFF.

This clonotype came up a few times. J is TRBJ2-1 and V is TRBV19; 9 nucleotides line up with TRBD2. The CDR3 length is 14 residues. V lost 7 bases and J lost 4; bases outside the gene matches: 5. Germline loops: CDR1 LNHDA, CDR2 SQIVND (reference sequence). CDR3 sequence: CASTPGLAYNEQFF. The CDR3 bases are TGTGCCAGTACCCCGGGACTAGCTTACAATGAGCAGTTCTTC.

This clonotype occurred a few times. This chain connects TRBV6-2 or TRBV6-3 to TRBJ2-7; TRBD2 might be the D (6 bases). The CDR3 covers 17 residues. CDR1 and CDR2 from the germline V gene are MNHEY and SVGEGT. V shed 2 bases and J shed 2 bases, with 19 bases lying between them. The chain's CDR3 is CASSYTRVAGRTYEQYF. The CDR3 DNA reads TGTGCCAGCAGTTACACCCGCGTGGCGGGACGAACCTACGAGCAGTACTTC.

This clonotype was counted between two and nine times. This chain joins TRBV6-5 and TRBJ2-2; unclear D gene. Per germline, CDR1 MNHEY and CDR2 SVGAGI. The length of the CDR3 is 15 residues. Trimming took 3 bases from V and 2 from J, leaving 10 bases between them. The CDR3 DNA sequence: TGTGCCAGCAGTTATCAGGCAGTTAACACCGGGGAGCTGTTTTTT. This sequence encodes CASSYQAVNTGELFF.

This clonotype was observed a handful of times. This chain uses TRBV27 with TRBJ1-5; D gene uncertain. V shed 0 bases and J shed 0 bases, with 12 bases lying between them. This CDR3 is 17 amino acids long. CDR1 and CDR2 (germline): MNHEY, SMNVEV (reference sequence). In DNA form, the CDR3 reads TGTGCCAGCAGTTTATCCTCGCAGATATATAGCAATCAGCCCCAGCATTTT. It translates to CASSLSSQIYSNQPQHF.

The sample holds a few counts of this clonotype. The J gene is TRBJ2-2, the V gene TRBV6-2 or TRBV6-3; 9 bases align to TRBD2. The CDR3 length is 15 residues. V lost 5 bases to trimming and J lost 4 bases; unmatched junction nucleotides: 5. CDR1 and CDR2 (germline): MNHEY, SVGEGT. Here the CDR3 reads CASSAQREATGELFF. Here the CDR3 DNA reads TGTGCCAGCAGTGCCCAGCGGGAGGCCACCGGGGAGCTGTTTTTT.

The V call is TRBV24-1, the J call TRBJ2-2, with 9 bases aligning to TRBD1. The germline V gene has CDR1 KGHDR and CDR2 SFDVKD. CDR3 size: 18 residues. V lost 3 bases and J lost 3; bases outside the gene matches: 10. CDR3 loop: CATSDPSGGQGDTGELFF. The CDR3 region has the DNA TGTGCCACCAGTGATCCCTCCGGGGGACAGGGAGACACCGGGGAGCTGTTTTTT.

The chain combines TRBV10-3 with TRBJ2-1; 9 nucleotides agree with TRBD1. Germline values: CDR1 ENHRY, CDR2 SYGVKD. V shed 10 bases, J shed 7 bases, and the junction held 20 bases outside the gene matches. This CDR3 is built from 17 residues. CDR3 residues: CATTPTGTGLLENEQFF. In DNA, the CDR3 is TGTGCCACCACCCCAACAGGGACAGGGTTATTAGAGAATGAGCAGTTCTTC.

The CDR3 region has the DNA TGTGCCAGCTCGTCAATAGAGGAGTTCTTC. It encodes CASSSIEEFF. The chain couples TRBV18 to TRBJ2-1; D not resolved. Trimming removed 6 bases at V and 14 bases at J, with 11 bases between. Germline-derived CDR1 and CDR2 are KGHSH and LQKENI. The length of the CDR3 is 10 residues.

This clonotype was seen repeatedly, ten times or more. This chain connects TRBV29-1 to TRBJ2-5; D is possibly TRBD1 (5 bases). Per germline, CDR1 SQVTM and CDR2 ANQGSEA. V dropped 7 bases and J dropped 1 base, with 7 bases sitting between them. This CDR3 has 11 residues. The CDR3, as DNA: TGCAGCGGACAGTTCCAAGAGACCCAGTACTTC. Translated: CSGQFQETQYF. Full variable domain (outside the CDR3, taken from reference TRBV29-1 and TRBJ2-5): SAVISQKPSRDICQRGTSLTIQCQVDSQVTMMFWYRQQPGQSLTLIATANQGSEATYESGFVIDKFPISRPNLTFSTLTVSNMSPEDSSIYLCSGQFQETQYFGPGTRLLVL.

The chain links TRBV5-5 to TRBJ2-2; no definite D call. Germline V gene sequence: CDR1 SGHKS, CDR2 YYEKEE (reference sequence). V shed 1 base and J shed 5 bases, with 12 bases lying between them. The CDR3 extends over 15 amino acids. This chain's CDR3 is CASSLIAVVTGELFF. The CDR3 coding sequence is TGTGCCAGCAGCTTGATTGCGGTAGTAACCGGGGAGCTGTTTTTT. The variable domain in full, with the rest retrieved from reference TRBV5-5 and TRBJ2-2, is DAGVTQSPTHLIKTRGQQVTLRCSPISGHKSVSWYQQVLGQGPQFIFQYYEKEERGRGNFPDRFSARQFPNYSSELNVNALLLGDSALYLCASSLIAVVTGELFFGEGSRLTVL.

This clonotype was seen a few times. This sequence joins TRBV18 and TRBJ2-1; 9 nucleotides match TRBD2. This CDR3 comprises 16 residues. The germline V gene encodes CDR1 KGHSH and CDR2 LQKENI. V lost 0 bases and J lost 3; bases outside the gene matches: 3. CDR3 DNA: TGTGCCAGCTCACCACCTGGGACTAGCAGCTACAATGAGCAGTTCTTC. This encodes CASSPPGTSSYNEQFF.

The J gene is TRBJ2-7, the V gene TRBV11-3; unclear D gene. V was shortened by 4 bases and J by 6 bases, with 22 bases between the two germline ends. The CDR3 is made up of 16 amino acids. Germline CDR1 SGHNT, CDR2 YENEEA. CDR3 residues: CASSSDGPSPPIEQYF. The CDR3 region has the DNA TGTGCCAGCAGCTCAGATGGACCCAGCCCCCCCATCGAGCAGTACTTC.